This T cell receptor beta chain derives from a study of blood T cell repertoires in COVID-19. Study-wide context: The cDNA or gDNA used as material had been derived from T cells, B-cell-depleted T cells, or PBMCs.

The CDR3 has 14 residues. In germline, CDR1 is DFQATT, CDR2 SNEGSKA (reference sequence). V was cut by 3 bases and J by 5 bases, with 16 bases left in between. Assay: immunoSEQ multiplex PCR; the TCRdb copy retains only in-frame clones and omits some. The sample shows around 400,000 clones, approximately 88% of them seen only once. In this sample, this clone turned up once. This TCR was sampled from a man aged 40-49 years with acute or convalescent COVID-19. The sample consisted of peripheral blood. The rearrangement uses TRBV20-1 and TRBJ2-5; TRBD1 is a possible D gene (6 bases). The DNA for the CDR3 is TGCAGTGCTAGTCGGACAGAAGAGCAGGAGACCCAGTACTTC. Translated, it gives CSASRTEEQETQYF.